A single sample is the source of the 5 T cell receptor beta chains below, sequenced in a study of control samples from healthy donors and cancer patients. Generated by immunoSEQ multiplex PCR, the TCRdb table keeps only in-frame clones and is missing some. Of under 100,000 clones detected, about 87% appear once; the ten largest clones hold around 14%. The sequenced material came from blood. These receptors all stem from a woman in her 70s in good health.

The rearrangement uses TRBV21-1 and TRBJ1-1; the listed D gene, TRBD1, was not tested against the DNA. TRBV21-1 is listed as a pseudogene. The length of the CDR3 is 13 residues. The CDR3 loop reads CASSTMQFTEAFF. CDR3 in DNA: TGTGCCAGCAGTACGATGCAGTTCACTGAAGCTTTCTTT.

J is TRBJ1-4 and V is TRBV19; D is perhaps TRBD1 (5 bases). Trimming removed 5 bases at V and 1 base at J, with 8 bases between. The CDR3 contains 14 residues. The germline V gene encodes CDR1 LNHDA and CDR2 SQIVND (reference sequence). The CDR3 region has the DNA TGTGCCAGTAGTGGGGGACGAACTAATGAAAAACTGTTTTTT. Translation gives CASSGGRTNEKLFF.

The gene calls are TRBV5-1 and TRBJ2-1; 7 nucleotides match TRBD1. Trimming removed 3 bases from V and 4 bases from J; junction bases left unmatched: 7. The CDR3 is 15 amino acids. Germline CDR1 and CDR2: SGHRS and YFSETQ. The CDR3 DNA is TGCGCCAGCAGCTCGGGACAGACAGCATACAATGAGCAGTTCTTC. It specifies CASSSGQTAYNEQFF.

The chain is built from TRBV18 and TRBJ1-2; perhaps TRBD1 as D (5 bases). V shed 4 bases and J shed 13 bases, with 19 bases lying between them. Per germline, CDR1 KGHSH and CDR2 LQKENI. CDR3 length equals 13 residues. The CDR3 nucleotides read TGTGCCAGCTCACTCTCCTCCGGTGGGGCCGGCACCTTC. Amino acid sequence: CASSLSSGGAGTF.

The chain uses TRBV19 and TRBJ1-2; D call uncertain. The germline gives CDR1 LNHDA, CDR2 SQIVND (reference sequence). This CDR3 has 14 amino acids. V was cut by 3 bases and J by 2 bases, with 10 bases left in between. In DNA form, the CDR3 reads TGTGCCAGTAGTATCCATGGCGGAAACTATGGCTACACCTTC. It codes for CASSIHGGNYGYTF.